The 20 T cell receptor beta chains below come from one sample, sequenced in a study of cytomegalovirus exposure and HLA in healthy donors. The PCR made use of 60 Vbeta and 13 Jbeta primers. TCRdb keeps only in-frame clones here, not all; method: immunoSEQ multiplex PCR. The sample has 90,000 to 120,000 clones, 65% to 80% seen once. The specimen sequenced was PBMCs. Receptors originate from a woman aged 45-59 years in good health and CMV-seropositive.

The rearrangement uses TRBV28 and TRBJ2-6; D is perhaps TRBD2 (7 bases). CDR1 and CDR2 from the germline V gene are MDHEN and SYDVKM. V lost 4 bases to trimming and J lost 0 bases, with 13 bases between them. This CDR3 spans 17 amino acids. CDR3 DNA: TGTGCCAGCAGTTGGGAGGGGGGGATCTCTGGGGCCAACGTCCTGACTTTC. It yields the protein CASSWEGGISGANVLTF.

CDR3 nucleotide sequence: TGTGCCAGCAGTCTAGCGGGAAGGGGCAATGAGCAGTTCTTC. This translates into CASSLAGRGNEQFF. V and J are TRBV6-1 and TRBJ2-1; 9 bases fit TRBD2. V shed 5 bases and J 6 bases; nucleotides not matched to a gene: 5. The CDR3 length is 14 residues. Germline CDR1 MNHNS, CDR2 SASEGT.

The chain couples TRBV15 to TRBJ1-2; 10 bases align to TRBD1. This CDR3 is built from 15 residues. Germline loops: CDR1 LNHNV, CDR2 YYDKDF (reference sequence). The V and J ends lost 1 base and 4 bases, in that order; junction bases with no gene match: 3. This chain's CDR3 is CATSRAWTGGYGYTF. The CDR3 region has the DNA TGTGCCACCAGCAGAGCCTGGACAGGGGGCTATGGCTACACCTTC.

The chain recombines TRBV7-9 with TRBJ2-7, with TRBD2 matching 8 bases. Germline assignment: CDR1 SEHNR and CDR2 FQNEAQ (reference sequence). V shed 3 bases and J 4 bases; nucleotides not matched to a gene: 8. CDR3 length equals 15 residues. CDR3 sequence (DNA): TGTGCCAGCAGCTTTGGAACTAGCGGCGGATACGAGCAGTACTTC. Translated: CASSFGTSGGYEQYF.

V and J are TRBV7-3 and TRBJ2-3, with a weak D call TRBD2 (6 bases). The CDR3 length is 14 residues. Trimming took 3 bases from V and 8 from J, leaving 15 bases between them. Per the germline V gene, CDR1 is SGHTA and CDR2 is FQGTGA. Written as DNA, the CDR3 is TGTGCCAGCAGCTTGGGGGGTGAAGCTGCTACGCAGTATTTT. Protein product: CASSLGGEAATQYF.

The chain is built from TRBV18 and TRBJ1-1; D is unclear. The ends were cut back, 8 bases at V and 0 bases at J, with 10 bases in the middle. Germline CDR1 and CDR2: KGHSH and LQKENI. CDR3 length equals 13 residues. The CDR3: CASRSALNTEAFF. The CDR3 region has the DNA TGTGCCAGCCGCAGTGCCTTGAACACTGAAGCTTTCTTT. The entire variable domain, with the rest obtained from reference TRBV18 and TRBJ1-1, is as follows: NAGVMQNPRHLVRRRGQEARLRCSPMKGHSHVYWYRQLPEEGLKFMVYLQKENIIDESGMPKERFSAEFPKEGPSILRIQQVVRGDSAAYFCASRSALNTEAFFGQGTRLTVV.

V usage is TRBV7-9 and J usage is TRBJ2-2, with no clear D. Germline V gene data show CDR1 as SEHNR and CDR2 as FQNEAQ (reference sequence). The ends were cut back, 11 bases at V and 7 bases at J, with 8 bases in the middle. CDR3 length equals 10 residues. The chain's CDR3 is CAGADGELFF. CDR3 nucleotide sequence: TGTGCCGGAGCAGACGGGGAGCTGTTTTTT.

The chain links TRBV10-3 to TRBJ2-3; D possibly corresponds to TRBD2 (6 bases). The CDR3 length is 14 residues. Germline V gene sequence: CDR1 ENHRY, CDR2 SYGVKD. Trimming left V 4 bases short and J 0 bases short, with 8 bases between. CDR3 amino acids: CAISVSGSTDTQYF. CDR3 nucleotide sequence: TGTGCCATCAGTGTGAGCGGGAGCACAGATACGCAGTATTTT.

The chain joins TRBV19 to TRBJ2-4; D remains unclear. The V and J ends lost 10 bases and 0 bases respectively, with 13 bases between them. CDR1 is LNHDA and CDR2 is SQIVND in the germline V gene (reference sequence). The CDR3 is 14 amino acids. CDR3 residues: CATRSPIAKNIQYF. The CDR3 region has the DNA TGTGCCACTCGGTCCCCTATAGCCAAAAACATTCAGTACTTC.

V is TRBV19 and J is TRBJ1-5, with 7 bases matching TRBD1. This CDR3 region has 12 residues. V lost 9 bases and J lost 4; bases outside the gene matches: 3. Per the germline V gene, CDR1 is LNHDA and CDR2 is SQIVND (reference sequence). The CDR3 bases are TGTGCCAGCCGGGACAGTAATCAGCCCCAGCATTTT. This sequence encodes CASRDSNQPQHF.

This chain joins TRBV9 and TRBJ1-2; no definite D call. This CDR3 comprises 15 residues. Per germline, CDR1 SGDLS and CDR2 YYNGEE. The V end lost 3 bases, the J end lost 4 bases, and 16 bases lay between the germline ends. The DNA of the CDR3 is TGTGCCAGCAGCGGAGGGATGGCAGCCCGCTATGGCTACACCTTC. It is translated as CASSGGMAARYGYTF.

The V and J genes are TRBV4-2 and TRBJ2-1; 11 bases are a match to TRBD2. Germline values: CDR1 LGHNA, CDR2 YNFKEQ. The CDR3 totals 14 residues. V shed 3 bases and J 7 bases; nucleotides not matched to a gene: 2. The CDR3 is CASSQTSGVNEQFF. The CDR3 nucleotides are TGTGCCAGCAGCCAGACTAGCGGGGTAAATGAGCAGTTCTTC.

This clone was detected only once. This rearrangement joins TRBV30 to TRBJ1-1; no clear D. Germline CDR1 and CDR2: GTSNPN and SVGIG (reference sequence). The CDR3 is made up of 10 amino acids. Trimming cost V 1 base and J 10 bases, with 7 bases left between them. The CDR3 DNA reads as TGTGCCTGGAGTGCTCATAGAGCTTTCTTT. Residues: CAWSAHRAFF.

This clone has a handful of counts. The chain recombines TRBV9 with TRBJ2-1, with a tentative D call TRBD2 (7 bases). The germline gives CDR1 SGDLS, CDR2 YYNGEE. The CDR3 has 14 residues. The germline V and J ends were trimmed by 3 bases and 7 bases, with 14 bases remaining between them. The CDR3 spells CASSGGGRGNEQFF. Written as DNA, the CDR3 is TGTGCCAGCAGCGGGGGGGGAAGGGGGAATGAGCAGTTCTTC.

This chain uses TRBV4-1 with TRBJ2-7, with 10 bases identical to TRBD2. TRBJ2-1 explains the end of the DNA better; the J call may be wrong. Per germline, CDR1 MGHRA and CDR2 YSYEKL. CDR3 length: 16 amino acids. CDR3 sequence (DNA): TGCGCCAGCAGCCCTCAGAGCGGGAGGGCCTCCTACGAGCAGTTCTTC. Its translation: CASSPQSGRASYEQFF.

In its sample, this clone was seen once. The chain is built from TRBV7-3 and TRBJ2-1, with a weak D call TRBD2 (6 bases). This CDR3 has 15 amino acids. The V end was cut by 4 bases, the J end by 10 bases, with 20 bases between. Germline CDR1 reads SGHTA; CDR2 reads FQGTGA. The CDR3 here is CASSSSSVPEGEQFF. The CDR3 DNA is TGTGCCAGCAGCTCTTCTAGCGTACCGGAGGGAGAGCAGTTCTTC.

This sequence joins TRBV27 and TRBJ2-7; 8 positions match TRBD1. Germline assignment: CDR1 MNHEY and CDR2 SMNVEV (reference sequence). Losses at the gene ends were 5 bases for V and 1 base for J; bases not matched to a gene: 7. The CDR3 length is 15 residues. CDR3 sequence reads: CASSTTHRGSYEQYF. CDR3 nucleotide sequence: TGTGCCAGCAGTACCACTCACAGGGGGTCCTACGAGCAGTACTTC.

The genes are TRBV5-6 and TRBJ2-7, with 8 bases fitting TRBD1. J was trimmed by 5 bases and V by 0 bases; bases with no gene match: 10. Germline V gene lookup returns CDR1 SGHDT and CDR2 YYEEEE. CDR3 length: 16 residues. CDR3 loop: CASSLVRDRTMDEQYF. CDR3 sequence (DNA): TGTGCCAGCAGCTTGGTCAGGGACAGGACAATGGACGAGCAGTACTTC.

The CDR3: CASSSGLSSSYNEQFF. CDR3 sequence (DNA): TGTGCCAGCAGCTCGGGACTGTCGAGCTCCTACAATGAGCAGTTCTTC. The rearrangement links TRBV11-2 to TRBJ2-1; TRBD2 might be the D (6 bases). The CDR3 spans 16 residues. V gave up 4 bases and J gave up 0 bases, with 13 bases separating them. CDR1 SGHAT and CDR2 FQNNGV come from the germline V gene.

The chain has TRBV2 and TRBJ1-2; a possible D gene is TRBD1 (5 bases). CDR3 length: 14 amino acids. With 1 base removed from V and 4 bases from J, the gap between germline ends came to 10 bases. Looked up from germline, CDR1 is SNHLY and CDR2 is FYNNEI. The CDR3 bases are TGTGCCAGCAGTGAAGGCGGGGACCTCTATGGCTACACCTTC. Translating gives CASSEGGDLYGYTF.